The 20 T cell receptor beta chains below were found in one sample sequenced in a study of glioma-infiltrating T cells. The iRepertoire nested amplicon-rescue multiplex PCR amplified TCR alpha and beta CDR3s from RNA. TCRdb called the multiplex PCR reads again in MiXCR, with one record for every CDR3 protein. The table lists a few hundred thousand distinct CDR3 sequences, roughly two fifths of them singletons. The source material was glioma tissue, nonneoplastic brain tissue, or PBMCs (not recorded which). The receptors were gathered from a human donor with low-grade glioma or glioblastoma, undergoing nonglioma brain surgery, or in good health (not recorded which).

This chain connects TRBV28 to TRBJ1-5; TRBD1 is a possible D gene (6 bases). Trimming took 7 bases from V and 3 from J, leaving 19 bases between them. The CDR3 has 16 amino acids. Germline CDR1 and CDR2: MDHEN and SYDVKM. CDR3 region: CASTRITGTSNQPQHF. In DNA, the CDR3 is TGTGCCAGCACCCGAATCACAGGGACGTCCAATCAGCCCCAGCATTTT.

This chain joins TRBV20-1 and TRBJ2-7; TRBD1 matches 7 bases. Unmatched junction bases numbered 19, after V lost 2 bases and J lost 6 bases. Germline CDR1 and CDR2: DFQATT and SNEGSKA (reference sequence). The CDR3 consists of 17 residues. Here the CDR3 DNA reads TGCAGTGCTAGAACTTTAGGTTGGTACAAACAGGGGCTCGAGCAGTACTTC. The encoded protein is CSARTLGWYKQGLEQYF.

This clonotype was detected only once. This sequence joins TRBV20-1 and TRBJ2-7, with unresolved D. V lost 4 bases to trimming and J lost 4 bases, with 17 bases between them. Germline values: CDR1 DFQATT, CDR2 SNEGSKA (reference sequence). This CDR3 region has 14 residues. The CDR3 protein is CSANGQNLSYEQYF. The CDR3 DNA reads as TGCAGTGCTAACGGTCAAAATCTGTCTTACGAGCAGTACTTC.

This clonotype showed up just a few times. The V gene is TRBV19, the J gene TRBJ1-2; TRBD1 matches 9 bases. The CDR3 loop spans 13 amino acids. Germline V gene lookup returns CDR1 LNHDA and CDR2 SQIVND (reference sequence). J gave up 9 bases and V 3 bases, and 5 bases lay outside the gene matches. The CDR3 loop reads CASSIGTGSRYTF. Written as DNA, the CDR3 is TGTGCCAGTAGTATTGGGACAGGGTCCCGCTACACCTTC.

The rearrangement links TRBV6-1 to TRBJ1-2; D might be TRBD1 (5 bases). CDR3 length: 13 residues. The V gene lost 5 bases and the J gene lost 7 bases, with 14 bases spanning the gap. CDR1 and CDR2 (germline): MNHNS, SASEGT. This CDR3 is CASSPSFGGGYTF. The CDR3 bases are TGTGCCAGCAGTCCTTCCTTTGGGGGTGGCTACACCTTC.

Concerning this clonotype: A read error is possible here, since a much larger clone lies one base away. J is TRBJ2-1 and V is TRBV5-8; TRBD2 matches at 7 bases. The CDR3 consists of 15 residues. Germline trimming cut 4 bases from V and 12 bases from J; bases unmatched to any gene: 16. Germline V gene data show CDR1 as SGHTS and CDR2 as YDEGEE. Here the CDR3 reads CASSQPGLRVYGQFF. The CDR3 nucleotides read TGTGCCAGCAGCCAACCGGGACTACGGGTCTATGGGCAGTTCTTC.

This clonotype showed up many times. The rearrangement joins TRBV4-1 to TRBJ1-2; the match to TRBD1 covers 10 bases. The V gene end was trimmed by 2 bases and the J gene end by 8 bases; junction bases not matched to a gene: 8. Germline assignment: CDR1 MGHRA and CDR2 YSYEKL. The CDR3 loop spans 15 amino acids. CDR3 sequence: CASSQRDRGHGGYTF. The CDR3 bases are TGCGCCAGCAGCCAACGGGACAGGGGCCATGGCGGCTACACCTTC.

V usage is TRBV12-3 or TRBV12-4 and J usage is TRBJ1-3, with 10 bases fitting TRBD1. V shed 1 base and J 1 base; nucleotides not matched to a gene: 4. This CDR3 is built from 17 residues. Written as DNA, the CDR3 is TGTGCCAGCAGTTTAGGACAGGGGGCGAAGTCTGGAAACACCATATATTTT. The encoded protein is CASSLGQGAKSGNTIYF.

This clonotype has just one count. The CDR3 reads CASVPGVRITHEQYF. The CDR3 DNA sequence: TGTGCCAGCGTCCCCGGGGTCCGCATCACTCACGAGCAGTACTTC. This chain connects TRBV28 to TRBJ2-7; tentatively, D is TRBD2 (5 bases). Germline-derived CDR1 and CDR2 are MDHEN and SYDVKM. V shed 8 bases and J shed 5 bases, with 22 bases lying between them. CDR3 size: 15 residues.

The chain combines TRBV4-3 with TRBJ2-4, with 12 bases matching TRBD2. Germline CDR1 and CDR2: LGHNA and YSLEER. Trimming at V came to 0 bases and at J to 5 bases, leaving 2 bases not matched to a gene. The CDR3 runs 16 residues. For the CDR3, the DNA is TGCGCCAGCAGCCAAGAGACTAGCGGGAGCGAAAACATTCAGTACTTC. Its translation is CASSQETSGSENIQYF.

The gene calls are TRBV28 and TRBJ2-5; maybe TRBD2 (6 bases). Trimming shortened V by 5 bases and J by 9 bases, and 19 bases separated the two germline ends. The germline V gene has CDR1 MDHEN and CDR2 SYDVKM. The CDR3 sequence is 14 residues long. The CDR3 DNA is TGTGCCAGCAGTCCTGCGGGGACGGACCCTCCCCAGTACTTC. It codes for CASSPAGTDPPQYF.

This sequence joins TRBV3-1 and TRBJ1-5; D gene uncertain. Per the germline V gene, CDR1 is LGHDT and CDR2 is YNNKEL (reference sequence). V was pared by 3 bases and J by 5 bases, with 8 bases between. The CDR3 runs 13 residues. The CDR3 DNA follows: TGTGCCAGCAGCCAGTGGACGGATCAGCCCCAGCATTTT. Amino acid sequence: CASSQWTDQPQHF. Based on the CDR3 plus reference TRBV3-1 and TRBJ1-5, the full variable domain is DTAVSQTPKYLVTQMGNDKSIKCEQNLGHDTMYWYKQDSKKFLKIMFSYNNKELIINETVPNRFSPKSPDKAHLNLHINSLELGDSAVYFCASSQWTDQPQHFGDGTRLSIL.

This chain uses TRBV10-3 with TRBJ1-1, with 7 bases matching TRBD1. The CDR3 has 13 amino acids. V lost 5 bases to trimming and J lost 4 bases; unmatched junction nucleotides: 4. Germline-derived CDR1 and CDR2 are ENHRY and SYGVKD. DNA of the CDR3: TGTGCCATCAGTCCCTACAGGGGCACTGAAGCTTTCTTT. Encoded protein: CAISPYRGTEAFF.

The V gene is TRBV6-6, the J gene TRBJ2-1, with D tentatively TRBD2 (5 bases). The V gene's germline CDR1 is MNHNY and CDR2 SVGAGI (reference sequence). The CDR3 length is 18 residues. V was clipped by 0 bases and J by 4 bases, with 19 bases between them. The CDR3 sequence is CASSYSLTRGNMYNEQFF. CDR3 DNA: TGTGCCAGCAGTTACTCGTTAACTAGAGGAAACATGTACAATGAGCAGTTCTTC.

Here the CDR3 DNA reads TGTGCCAGCAGCTTAGCGTTGACTAGCGGACCCAATGAGCAGTTCTTC. Amino acids: CASSLALTSGPNEQFF. The V gene is TRBV7-2, the J gene TRBJ2-1, with 9 bases lining up with TRBD2. CDR3 length: 16 residues. Unmatched junction bases numbered 6, after V lost 0 bases and J lost 6 bases. In germline, CDR1 is SGHTA, CDR2 FQGNSA.

Note on this clonotype: Being one base from a much bigger clone, this may be a read error. The chain joins TRBV15 to TRBJ1-4; 7 nucleotides agree with TRBD1. CDR1 and CDR2 (germline): LNHNV, YYDKDF (reference sequence). The CDR3 loop spans 17 amino acids. The CDR3 sequence is CASSRDPRGQANEKLFF. The CDR3 DNA is TGTGCCTCCAGCAGAGATCCGAGGGGGCAAGCTAATGAAAAACTGTTTTTT.

The chain links TRBV4-1 to TRBJ2-1; 11 bases are shared with TRBD2. The CDR3 contains 15 residues. Germline CDR1 and CDR2: MGHRA and YSYEKL. Germline trimming cut 5 bases from V and 5 bases from J; bases unmatched to any gene: 5. The chain's CDR3 is CASSLGLAVNNEQFF. The CDR3 bases are TGCGCCAGCAGCTTGGGACTAGCGGTCAACAATGAGCAGTTCTTC.

This clonotype was counted a few times. This chain joins TRBV27 and TRBJ2-7, with 11 positions matching TRBD1. Per the germline V gene, CDR1 is MNHEY and CDR2 is SMNVEV (reference sequence). After removal of 4 bases from V and 7 bases from J, the junction contained 6 bases not matched to a gene. This CDR3 contains 14 residues. The CDR3 sequence is CASSYGQGAYEQYF. The CDR3 DNA reads TGTGCCAGCAGTTACGGACAGGGGGCATATGAGCAGTACTTC.

This clonotype showed up just a few times. V is TRBV7-2 and J is TRBJ2-1; tentatively, D is TRBD1 or TRBD2 (5 bases each). CDR3 length equals 15 residues. Trimming removed 4 bases from V and 0 bases from J, with 10 bases in between. The germline gives CDR1 SGHTA, CDR2 FQGNSA. CDR3 coding DNA: TGTGCCAGCAGCTCGGAGAGGGGCTCCTACAATGAGCAGTTCTTC. Translated, it gives CASSSERGSYNEQFF. Combining the CDR3 with reference TRBV7-2 and TRBJ2-1 gives the whole variable domain GAGVSQSPSNKVTEKGKDVELRCDPISGHTALYWYRQSLGQGLEFLIYFQGNSAPDKSGLPSDRFSAERTGGSVSTLTIQRTQQEDSAVYLCASSSERGSYNEQFFGPGTRLTVL.

There are many counts of this clonotype. V and J are TRBV20-1 and TRBJ2-1; D perhaps matches TRBD2 (6 bases). The CDR3 totals 14 residues. Deletions cut 1 base from V and 6 bases from J, with 13 bases between. CDR1 is DFQATT and CDR2 is SNEGSKA in the germline V gene (reference sequence). CDR3 DNA sequence: TGCAGTGCTAGAGTCCAACTAGCCCTCAATGAGCAGTTCTTC. This encodes CSARVQLALNEQFF.